This T cell receptor beta chain is from a study of beta chain features in type 1 diabetes. Study context: There were some 100,000,000 sorted cells examined across all samples. Study observations and caveats: At VDJ recombination sites, type 1 diabetes patients had fewer insertions and more deleted nucleotides. Overrepresentation of cells with high TCR expression could result from cDNA sequencing.

Turning to this clone: Antigen unknown.

Germline-derived CDR1 and CDR2 are SGHAT and FQDESV (reference sequence). The CDR3 contains 15 residues. Trimming pared 2 bases from V and 3 bases from J, leaving 14 bases between. Donors underwent one heparinised blood draw, around 100 mL on average. Isolated RNA was reverse transcribed in full, so expressed TCRB transcripts were sequenced. TCRdb's table, derived via immunoSEQ multiplex PCR, lists solely in-frame clones and lacks some. The repertoire has roughly 400,000 clones, less than 15% of them found once; the top ten carry approximately 0.02%. The chain is built from TRBV11-1 and TRBJ2-7; the D gene is possibly TRBD2 (5 bases). This TCR was recovered from a woman younger than 35 in good health. Sequenced material: naive CD4+ T cells from blood. The CDR3 nucleotides read TGTGCCAGCAGCTTACCGGACTTTCGGGTCTACGAGCAGTACTTC. Its translation: CASSLPDFRVYEQYF.